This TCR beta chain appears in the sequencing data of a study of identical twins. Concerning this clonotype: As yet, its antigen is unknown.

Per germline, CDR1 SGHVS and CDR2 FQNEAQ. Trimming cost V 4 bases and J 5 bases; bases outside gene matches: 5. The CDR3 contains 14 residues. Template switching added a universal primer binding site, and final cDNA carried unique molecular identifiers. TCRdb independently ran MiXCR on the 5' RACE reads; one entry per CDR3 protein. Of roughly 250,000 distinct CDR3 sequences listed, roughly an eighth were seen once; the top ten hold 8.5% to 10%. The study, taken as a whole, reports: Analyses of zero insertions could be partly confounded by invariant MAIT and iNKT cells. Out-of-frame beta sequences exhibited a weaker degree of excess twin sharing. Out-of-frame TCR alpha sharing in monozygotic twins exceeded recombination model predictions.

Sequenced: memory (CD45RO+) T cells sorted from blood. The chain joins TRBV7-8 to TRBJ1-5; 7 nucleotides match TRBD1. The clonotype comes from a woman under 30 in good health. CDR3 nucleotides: TGTGCCAGCAGCTCAGGGACAGCCCATCAGCCCCAGCATTTT. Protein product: CASSSGTAHQPQHF. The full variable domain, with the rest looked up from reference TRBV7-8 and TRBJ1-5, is GAGVSQSPRYKVAKRGQDVALRCDPISGHVSLFWYQQALGQGPEFLTYFQNEAQLDKSGLPSDRFFAERPEGSVSTLKIQRTQQEDSAVYLCASSSGTAHQPQHFGDGTRLSIL.